The 25 T cell receptor beta chains below come from one sample, sequenced in a study of shared clonotypes between healthy human individuals. As defined, naive CD8 cells were CD45RO-negative and positively selected for CCR7, with terminally differentiated effector memory CD45RA+ cells excluded. Sequenced by immunoSEQ multiplex PCR; TCRdb stores in-frame clones only, minus some. The data hold around 2,000,000 clones, with less than 95% observed a single time. Source material: naive CD8+ T cells sorted from blood. All receptors come from a man aged 18 to 35 in good health.

This rearrangement joins TRBV2 to TRBJ2-5; 14 nucleotides match TRBD2. J was trimmed by 3 bases and V by 6 bases; bases with no gene match: 0. This CDR3 is built from 14 residues. Germline-derived CDR1 and CDR2 are SNHLY and FYNNEI. The CDR3 sequence: CASRTSGGEETQYF. In DNA form, the CDR3 reads TGTGCCAGCAGGACTAGCGGGGGGGAAGAGACCCAGTACTTC.

The J gene is TRBJ1-2, the V gene TRBV29-1; a possible D gene is TRBD1 (5 bases). This CDR3 has 11 amino acids. The V gene's germline CDR1 is SQVTM and CDR2 ANQGSEA. V lost 6 bases, J lost 4 bases, and 9 bases lay in between. CDR3 DNA: TGCAGCGTCGGGGACCCCTATGGCTACACCTTC. It codes for CSVGDPYGYTF.

The chain recombines TRBV9 with TRBJ2-3, with D maybe TRBD1 (5 bases). Germline V CDR1 and CDR2: SGDLS, YYNGEE. The CDR3 totals 16 residues. Trimming left V 1 base short and J 4 bases short, with 16 bases between. The CDR3 here is CASSVFSGPGADTQYF. The CDR3 region has the DNA TGTGCCAGCAGCGTATTTTCAGGGCCGGGCGCAGATACGCAGTATTTT.

With regard to this clone: The identical CDR3 is also encoded by other nucleotide sequences in the sample. V usage is TRBV9 and J usage is TRBJ2-1, with a weak D call TRBD2 (6 bases). Germline V gene lookup returns CDR1 SGDLS and CDR2 YYNGEE. This CDR3 is 13 amino acids long. Trimming took off 1 base at V and 7 bases at J, with 9 bases between the two ends. The CDR3 sequence: CASSVYGGNEQFF. The CDR3 DNA reads TGTGCCAGCAGCGTATATGGAGGGAATGAGCAGTTCTTC.

The V call is TRBV7-6, the J call TRBJ2-5; D possibly corresponds to TRBD2 (5 bases). CDR3 length: 13 amino acids. The ends were cut back, 8 bases at V and 4 bases at J, with 14 bases in the middle. Germline assignment: CDR1 SGHVS and CDR2 FNYEAQ. CDR3 residues: CASCLPEGETQYF. CDR3 in DNA: TGTGCCAGCTGCCTACCCGAGGGAGAGACCCAGTACTTC. Full variable domain (rest looked up from reference TRBV7-6 and TRBJ2-5): GAGVSQSPRYKVTKRGQDVALRCDPISGHVSLYWYRQALGQGPEFLTYFNYEAQQDKSGLPNDRFSAERPEGSISTLTIQRTEQRDSAMYRCASCLPEGETQYFGPGTRLLVL.

The chain combines TRBV5-1 with TRBJ2-5, with D uncertain. The V gene lost 2 bases and the J gene lost 3 bases, with 8 bases spanning the gap. The germline V gene encodes CDR1 SGHRS and CDR2 YFSETQ. This CDR3 is built from 13 residues. The CDR3 reads CASSFLGEETQYF. For the CDR3, the DNA is TGCGCCAGCAGCTTCTTGGGCGAAGAGACCCAGTACTTC.

V usage is TRBV2 and J usage is TRBJ2-5; 10 nucleotides line up with TRBD2. Unmatched junction bases numbered 11, after V lost 6 bases and J lost 1 base. Germline V gives CDR1 SNHLY, CDR2 FYNNEI. The CDR3 contains 17 residues. The CDR3 DNA is TGTGCCAGCAGCGGAGGACTAGCGGAGACCTTCCAAGAGACCCAGTACTTC. Translating it yields CASSGGLAETFQETQYF.

The rearrangement joins TRBV11-2 to TRBJ1-4; maybe TRBD1 (5 bases). This CDR3 region has 15 residues. The germline gives CDR1 SGHAT, CDR2 FQNNGV. V was trimmed by 5 bases and J by 0 bases, leaving 10 bases between them. As DNA, the CDR3 is TGTGCCAGCAGCCAAGGGACTACAACTAATGAAAAACTGTTTTTT. Protein: CASSQGTTTNEKLFF.

The genes are TRBV27 and TRBJ1-6, with D unclear. The V end was cut by 3 bases, the J end by 6 bases, with 6 bases between. This CDR3 has 13 residues. Germline V gene data show CDR1 as MNHEY and CDR2 as SMNVEV (reference sequence). This chain's CDR3 is CASSFRTNSPLHF. The CDR3 DNA is TGTGCCAGCAGTTTTCGGACTAATTCACCCCTCCACTTT.

CDR3 coding DNA: TGTGCCAGCAGCCCCGGACTAGCGGGAGTGTCCGAGCAGTTCTTC. Residues: CASSPGLAGVSEQFF. The chain employs TRBV13 and TRBJ2-1, with 13 bases identical to TRBD2. The junction had 8 bases not matched to a gene; V was cut back by 5 bases and J by 10 bases. This CDR3 is built from 15 residues. Germline V lookup: CDR1 PRHDT, CDR2 FYEKMQ (reference sequence).

The rearrangement links TRBV7-2 to TRBJ2-1, with 15 positions matching TRBD2. Germline V gene lookup returns CDR1 SGHTA and CDR2 FQGNSA. This CDR3 contains 16 residues. V dropped 5 bases and J dropped 9; count of bases not matched to a gene: 8. CDR3 region: CASSLGLAGGPGEQFF. CDR3 bases: TGTGCCAGCAGCCTTGGACTAGCGGGAGGGCCCGGTGAGCAGTTCTTC.

The genes are TRBV7-8 and TRBJ1-2; possibly TRBD1 for D (5 bases). Germline V gene data show CDR1 as SGHVS and CDR2 as FQNEAQ. The CDR3 spans 16 residues. Deletions cut 5 bases from V and 0 bases from J, with 16 bases between. The CDR3 protein is CASSLVGGKANYGYTF. In DNA form, the CDR3 reads TGTGCCAGCAGCCTAGTGGGGGGGAAAGCTAACTATGGCTACACCTTC.

The chain has TRBV6-6 and TRBJ1-1; no clear D. CDR1 and CDR2 from the germline V gene are MNHNY and SVGAGI (reference sequence). Trimming removed 3 bases from V and 8 bases from J, with 13 bases in between. The CDR3 is 13 amino acids. CDR3 in DNA: TGTGCCAGCAGTTATGGGAGCACGGGGGAAGCTTTCTTT. Encoded protein: CASSYGSTGEAFF.

This rearrangement joins TRBV28 to TRBJ1-1; D may be TRBD1 (6 bases). Germline CDR1 and CDR2: MDHEN and SYDVKM. Trimming removed 6 bases from V and 1 base from J, with 15 bases in between. This CDR3 spans 15 amino acids. The CDR3, as DNA: TGTGCCAGCAGGTCCGACAGGTCTGCGAACACTGAAGCTTTCTTT. It specifies CASRSDRSANTEAFF.

The rearrangement joins TRBV19 to TRBJ1-5, with TRBD1 matching 7 bases. Germline V CDR1 and CDR2: LNHDA, SQIVND (reference sequence). The CDR3 consists of 17 residues. V dropped 4 bases and J dropped 0; count of bases not matched to a gene: 9. The CDR3 DNA is TGTGCCAGTAGTACGACCGGGACAGCTTATAGCAATCAGCCCCAGCATTTT. Its protein is CASSTTGTAYSNQPQHF.

The chain employs TRBV27 and TRBJ2-5, with D perhaps matching TRBD2 (6 bases). The CDR3 has 13 amino acids. Germline assignment: CDR1 MNHEY and CDR2 SMNVEV (reference sequence). Trimming stripped 5 bases from V and 5 bases from J, with 12 bases between. The CDR3: CASSRAGGETQYF. CDR3 DNA: TGTGCCAGCAGTCGAGCGGGCGGGGAGACCCAGTACTTC.

The chain recombines TRBV5-1 with TRBJ2-3, with D perhaps given as TRBD1 or TRBD2 (5 bases each). The CDR3 covers 14 residues. Germline CDR1 reads SGHRS; CDR2 reads YFSETQ. V was shortened by 4 bases and J by 5 bases, with 14 bases between the two germline ends. The CDR3 is CASSRGGSEDTQYF. CDR3 bases: TGCGCCAGCAGCCGGGGCGGGTCAGAAGATACGCAGTATTTT. Using reference TRBV5-1 and TRBJ2-3 for the parts outside the CDR3, the full variable domain is KAGVTQTPRYLIKTRGQQVTLSCSPISGHRSVSWYQQTPGQGLQFLFEYFSETQRNKGNFPGRFSGRQFSNSRSEMNVSTLELGDSALYLCASSRGGSEDTQYFGPGTRLTVL.

The rearrangement uses TRBV27 and TRBJ2-1, with a tentative D call TRBD1 (5 bases). This CDR3 region has 14 residues. Trimming took off 1 base at V and 9 bases at J, with 13 bases between the two ends. Germline values: CDR1 MNHEY, CDR2 SMNVEV (reference sequence). CDR3 residues: CASSLLQGQGEQFF. The CDR3 nucleotides read TGTGCCAGCAGTTTATTGCAGGGCCAAGGTGAGCAGTTCTTC.

The chain carries TRBV13 and TRBJ2-5; the match to TRBD2 covers 7 bases. Germline loops: CDR1 PRHDT, CDR2 FYEKMQ (reference sequence). The ends lost 6 bases at V and 4 bases at J; junction bases unmatched: 5. This CDR3 comprises 13 residues. CDR3 loop: CASSTREGETQYF. CDR3 bases: TGTGCCAGCAGTACAAGGGAGGGAGAGACCCAGTACTTC. Based on the CDR3 plus reference TRBV13 and TRBJ2-5, the full variable domain is AAGVIQSPRHLIKEKRETATLKCYPIPRHDTVYWYQQGPGQDPQFLISFYEKMQSDKGSIPDRFSAQQFSDYHSELNMSSLELGDSALYFCASSTREGETQYFGPGTRLLVL.

The rearrangement joins TRBV13 to TRBJ2-7; TRBD2 agrees at 8 bases. The V and J ends lost 4 bases and 3 bases, in that order; junction bases with no gene match: 11. The CDR3 is made up of 16 amino acids. The germline V gene encodes CDR1 PRHDT and CDR2 FYEKMQ (reference sequence). The CDR3 reads CASSSDRSGSRYEQYF. The DNA of the CDR3 is TGTGCCAGCAGCTCGGATCGAAGCGGGAGCCGCTACGAGCAGTACTTC.

About this clone itself: The junction departs from the called germline gene at one end, perhaps through a read error. CDR3 nucleotides: TGTGCCAGCAGCTTAGGGGCAGGGGAGGACTTC. Its protein product is CASSLGAGEDF. The V call is TRBV11-2, the J call TRBJ2-7; D tentatively reads TRBD1 or TRBD2 (6 bases each). There are 11 residues in the CDR3. Germline CDR1 reads SGHAT; CDR2 reads FQNNGV.

The chain carries TRBV29-1 and TRBJ2-1; TRBD2 agrees at 8 bases. V lost 7 bases and J lost 3; bases outside the gene matches: 5. The germline gives CDR1 SQVTM, CDR2 ANQGSEA. The CDR3 is 13 residues long. The CDR3 DNA reads TGCAGCGAACGGGGGGGCGGCTACAATGAGCAGTTCTTC. Translated, it gives CSERGGGYNEQFF.

The genes are TRBV4-3 and TRBJ1-2; D remains ambiguous. The CDR3 runs to 15 residues. Per germline, CDR1 LGHNA and CDR2 YSLEER. The germline V and J ends were trimmed by 4 bases and 5 bases, with 17 bases remaining between them. The DNA of the CDR3 is TGCGCCAGCAGCCCCCTGTCAGGAGAGGGTTATGGCTACACCTTC. The encoded protein is CASSPLSGEGYGYTF.

This clone was recorded once. The genes are TRBV19 and TRBJ2-4; 10 positions agree with TRBD1. This CDR3 is 16 amino acids long. The ends lost 7 bases at V and 5 bases at J; junction bases unmatched: 11. CDR1 is LNHDA and CDR2 is SQIVND in the germline V gene (reference sequence). The CDR3 coding sequence is TGTGCCAGTATGCCCCAGACAGGGGGCATTGAAAACATTCAGTACTTC. This encodes CASMPQTGGIENIQYF.

This rearrangement joins TRBV28 to TRBJ2-3, with unresolved D. The CDR3 extends over 16 amino acids. Germline V gene sequence: CDR1 MDHEN, CDR2 SYDVKM. V shed 5 bases and J shed 2 bases, with 17 bases lying between them. This CDR3 is CASSTRTILYTDTQYF. The CDR3 region has the DNA TGTGCCAGCAGTACTCGGACCATACTCTACACAGATACGCAGTATTTT. The entire variable domain, with the rest obtained from reference TRBV28 and TRBJ2-3, is as follows: DVKVTQSSRYLVKRTGEKVFLECVQDMDHENMFWYRQDPGLGLRLIYFSYDVKMKEKGDIPEGYSVSREKKERFSLILESASTNQTSMYLCASSTRTILYTDTQYFGPGTRLTVL.